This T cell receptor (beta chain) was captured by sequencing in a study of cytomegalovirus exposure and HLA in healthy donors. This clone was found a few times. Primers: 60 Vbeta forward and 13 Jbeta reverse. Profiled with immunoSEQ multiplex PCR; TCRdb holds only in-frame clones, not every one. This table holds 100,000 to 150,000 clones, about 82% found once. This CDR3 is built from 16 residues. V gave up 2 bases and J gave up 13 bases; unmatched junction bases: 14. CDR1 and CDR2 (germline): MGHRA, YSYEKL. The receptor was derived from a man aged 45-65 years in good health and CMV-seronegative. The chain couples TRBV4-1 to TRBJ2-4; 10 bases are a match to TRBD2. Sequencing was done on a sample of PBMCs. CDR3 sequence (DNA): TGCGCCAGCAGCCAACTGCCTAGCGGGGGCTCCGAGCTCCAGTACTTC. It specifies CASSQLPSGGSELQYF.